Presented here are 9 T cell receptor beta chains from one specimen sequenced in a study of blood T cell repertoires in COVID-19 (TCRdb year 2020). Receptor libraries were prepared by the immunoSEQ multiplex PCR assay. The table was pulled from immuneACCESS by TCRdb, which kept in-frame rearrangements only. Such tables lose some clones; where checked, under half of the loss comes from unresolved V genes, and the rest has no known cause. Present in this sample are 95,000 to 150,000 clones, 85% of which were seen just once. About 11% of the sample belongs to the ten largest clones. Material for sequencing was peripheral blood. Receptors originate from a man older than 75 with acute or convalescent COVID-19.

The CDR3 region is CASSLNLAGTEAFF. DNA of the CDR3: TGTGCCAGCAGCTTGAATTTAGCCGGAACCGAGGCTTTCTTT. This chain connects TRBV11-2 to TRBJ1-1, with D uncertain. CDR1 and CDR2 from the germline V gene are SGHAT and FQNNGV. CDR3 length equals 14 residues. Trimming shortened V by 3 bases and J by 11 bases, and 19 bases separated the two germline ends.

The chain has TRBV10-3 and TRBJ1-1; D might be TRBD1 (6 bases). V gave up 3 bases and J gave up 0 bases, with 14 bases separating them. The CDR3 extends over 16 amino acids. Germline CDR1 and CDR2: ENHRY and SYGVKD. CDR3 protein: CAISDPGGDMNTEAFF. CDR3 DNA: TGTGCCATCAGTGACCCCGGTGGGGACATGAACACTGAAGCTTTCTTT.

This rearrangement joins TRBV12-3 or TRBV12-4 to TRBJ1-2, with a weak D call TRBD1 (6 bases). This CDR3 comprises 13 residues. Between the trimmed V and J ends, which lost 7 bases and 8 bases, there was a span of 17 bases. The CDR3: CASIRSEDSGYTF. The CDR3 DNA sequence: TGTGCCAGCATCCGGTCGGAGGACAGCGGCTACACCTTC.

CDR3 amino acids: CSVGDSSYEQYF. The DNA of the CDR3 is TGCAGCGTAGGGGACTCATCCTACGAGCAGTACTTC. The chain has TRBV29-1 and TRBJ2-7, with a possible D match to TRBD2 (6 bases). The germline V gene encodes CDR1 SQVTM and CDR2 ANQGSEA. V lost 6 bases and J 1 base, leaving 10 bases between the germline ends. This CDR3 has 12 residues.

In its sample, this clone was seen once. The chain uses TRBV7-2 and TRBJ2-1, with 13 bases aligning to TRBD2. Germline CDR1 and CDR2: SGHTA and FQGNSA. This CDR3 contains 17 residues. J lost 5 bases, V lost 2 bases, and 6 bases had no gene match. The CDR3 sequence: CASSLPLGLAGNNEQFF. CDR3 nucleotides: TGTGCCAGCAGCTTACCCCTGGGACTAGCGGGAAACAATGAGCAGTTCTTC.

The J gene is TRBJ2-2, the V gene TRBV19; the D gene is possibly TRBD2 (6 bases). Per germline, CDR1 LNHDA and CDR2 SQIVND (reference sequence). CDR3 length: 16 amino acids. V dropped 9 bases and J dropped 0 bases, with 17 bases sitting between them. The CDR3 DNA reads TGTGCCAGCCTTGGAGGGCACCTCGCGAACACCGGGGAGCTGTTTTTT. Protein product: CASLGGHLANTGELFF.

The chain employs TRBV5-6 and TRBJ1-4, with D unresolved. Germline-derived CDR1 and CDR2 are SGHDT and YYEEEE. V was pared by 4 bases and J by 2 bases, with 12 bases between. CDR3 size: 15 residues. CDR3 residues: CASSPEPLTNEKLFF. In nucleotides, the CDR3 is TGTGCCAGCAGCCCGGAGCCACTTACTAATGAAAAACTGTTTTTT. Complete variable domain (other parts from reference TRBV5-6 and TRBJ1-4): DAGVTQSPTHLIKTRGQQVTLRCSPKSGHDTVSWYQQALGQGPQFIFQYYEEEERQRGNFPDRFSGHQFPNYSSELNVNALLLGDSALYLCASSPEPLTNEKLFFGSGTQLSVL.

This sequence joins TRBV5-6 and TRBJ2-1; D call uncertain. This CDR3 is 15 amino acids long. With 4 bases removed from V and 4 bases from J, the gap between germline ends came to 15 bases. The germline V gene has CDR1 SGHDT and CDR2 YYEEEE. CDR3 in DNA: TGTGCCAGCAGCACCCTTTTCAGGAAATACAATGAGCAGTTCTTC. It specifies CASSTLFRKYNEQFF.

Concerning this clone itself: Since the CDR3 does not end with the conserved phenylalanine or tryptophan, this likely comes from a read error. The DNA is omitted, as the CDR3 cannot be located on it reliably, and the CDR3 follows TCRdb's listing. The V and J genes are TRBV10-1 and TRBJ1-2. From germline, CDR1 is WNHNN and CDR2 SYGVQD (reference sequence). Counting both end residues, the CDR3 totals 12 amino acids. CDR3 amino acids: CASSPRGAAGRS.